Each of the 29 T cell receptor beta chains below was sequenced from the same sample in a study of blood T cell repertoires in COVID-19. Method: immunoSEQ multiplex PCR; TCRdb's copy keeps in-frame clones and lacks some. The sample records roughly 250,000 clones, about 88% being singletons. The sequenced material came from peripheral blood. The receptors were sampled from a woman in her thirties or forties who had recovered from COVID-19.

The chain carries TRBV18 and TRBJ1-4; 10 nucleotides match TRBD1. The germline V gene has CDR1 KGHSH and CDR2 LQKENI. Trimming took 10 bases from V and 8 from J; bases not matched to a gene: 7. This CDR3 has 13 amino acids. In DNA form, the CDR3 reads TGTGCCAATAGACAGGGGGCTTCCGAAAAACTGTTTTTT. It specifies CANRQGASEKLFF.

The chain joins TRBV7-2 to TRBJ2-4; tentative D call: TRBD1 (5 bases). CDR1 SGHTA and CDR2 FQGNSA come from the germline V gene. V was shortened by 4 bases and J by 9 bases, with 19 bases between the two germline ends. The CDR3 consists of 15 residues. The CDR3: CASSSDRPPVGIQYF. The CDR3 DNA is TGTGCCAGCAGCTCCGACAGACCCCCGGTGGGCATTCAGTACTTC.

The chain is built from TRBV7-8 and TRBJ2-5; 7 positions agree with TRBD1. There are 16 residues in the CDR3. V was pared by 1 base and J by 3 bases, with 8 bases of the junction left unmatched. Germline V CDR1 and CDR2: SGHVS, FQNEAQ. For the CDR3, the DNA is TGTGCCAGCAGCTTAGGGATCCGGGACAGTGAAGAGACCCAGTACTTC. The encoded protein is CASSLGIRDSEETQYF.

The V call is TRBV5-1, the J call TRBJ2-5, with D maybe TRBD2 (6 bases). In germline, CDR1 is SGHRS, CDR2 YFSETQ. CDR3 size: 12 residues. Trimming removed 7 bases from V and 4 bases from J, with 11 bases in between. This chain's CDR3 is CASGGAGETQYF. The CDR3 region has the DNA TGCGCCAGCGGGGGAGCGGGAGAGACCCAGTACTTC.

The rearrangement uses TRBV12-5 and TRBJ1-6; TRBD1 matches 12 bases. Germline CDR1 LGHNT, CDR2 FRNRAP. The CDR3 is 20 amino acids. J lost 5 bases, V lost 2 bases, and 13 bases had no gene match. The CDR3 is CASGLWIGTGGASDNSPLHF. CDR3 nucleotides: TGTGCTAGTGGTTTGTGGATAGGGACAGGGGGCGCTTCCGATAATTCACCCCTCCACTTT.

The V gene is TRBV5-5, the J gene TRBJ1-2, with 8 nucleotides matching TRBD1. CDR1 is SGHKS and CDR2 is YYEKEE in the germline V gene (reference sequence). CDR3 length equals 14 residues. V lost 2 bases and J lost 7; bases outside the gene matches: 7. The CDR3 region is CASSFRDRSGGYTF. CDR3 nucleotides: TGTGCCAGCAGCTTCCGGGACAGGTCGGGTGGCTACACCTTC.

This rearrangement joins TRBV9 to TRBJ1-2, with 8 nucleotides matching TRBD1. Trimming cost V 4 bases and J 10 bases; bases outside gene matches: 6. CDR1 and CDR2 (germline): SGDLS, YYNGEE. The CDR3 contains 12 residues. The CDR3 spells CASSPRTGIYTF. The CDR3 nucleotides are TGTGCCAGCAGCCCCCGGACAGGGATCTACACCTTC.

This clone was detected only once. The CDR3 DNA sequence: TGTGCCAGCAGTTCCCGGACAGTTCTCGGAAACACCATATATTTT. This gives the protein CASSSRTVLGNTIYF. V is TRBV6-5 and J is TRBJ1-3; tentatively, D is TRBD1 (6 bases). The V gene lost 4 bases and the J gene lost 4 bases, with 14 bases spanning the gap. Germline CDR1 and CDR2: MNHEY and SVGAGI. CDR3 length equals 15 residues.

This chain links TRBV6-2 or TRBV6-3 with TRBJ2-1; 10 nucleotides line up with TRBD2. The CDR3 spans 16 residues. Trimming at V came to 0 bases and at J to 3 bases, leaving 2 bases not matched to a gene. Germline V lookup: CDR1 MNHEY, CDR2 SVGEGT. CDR3 region: CASSYSQREGYNEQFF. CDR3 coding DNA: TGTGCCAGCAGTTACTCCCAGCGGGAGGGCTACAATGAGCAGTTCTTC.

This clone was picked up one time. The V call is TRBV11-3, the J call TRBJ2-1, with a tentative D call TRBD2 (5 bases). Germline lookup yields CDR1 SGHNT and CDR2 YENEEA. Trimming pared 4 bases from V and 9 bases from J, leaving 13 bases between. CDR3 length: 13 amino acids. The CDR3 DNA is TGTGCCAGCAGCTCCCTACATGGACTTGAGCAGTTCTTC. Amino acid sequence: CASSSLHGLEQFF.

The CDR3 DNA reads TGTGCCAGCAGCTTGGTGTCTAGCGGGCCGGTAGAGCAGTTCTTC. Amino acid sequence: CASSLVSSGPVEQFF. V and J are TRBV5-6 and TRBJ2-1, with 8 bases fitting TRBD2. The CDR3 has 15 residues. Germline assignment: CDR1 SGHDT and CDR2 YYEEEE. Trimming removed 0 bases from V and 10 bases from J; junction bases left unmatched: 9.

The chain carries TRBV6-5 and TRBJ2-1; a possible D gene is TRBD1 (6 bases). This CDR3 is 14 amino acids long. V was shortened by 2 bases and J by 1 base, with 6 bases between the two germline ends. Germline lookup yields CDR1 MNHEY and CDR2 SVGAGI. The CDR3 loop is CASSYGTSYNEQFF. In nucleotides, the CDR3 is TGTGCCAGCAGTTACGGGACATCCTACAATGAGCAGTTCTTC.

This chain links TRBV7-8 with TRBJ2-4, with 13 nucleotides matching TRBD2. This CDR3 region has 17 residues. Germline assignment: CDR1 SGHVS and CDR2 FQNEAQ. The ends lost 4 bases at V and 1 base at J; junction bases unmatched: 4. The CDR3 spells CASSSGLAGAAKNIQYF. The CDR3 region has the DNA TGTGCCAGCAGCTCCGGACTAGCGGGAGCGGCCAAAAACATTCAGTACTTC.

V gene TRBV14 combines with J gene TRBJ1-1; D unclear. Germline V gene lookup returns CDR1 SGHDN and CDR2 FVKESK. The CDR3 loop spans 15 amino acids. Trimming took 1 base from V and 6 from J, leaving 15 bases between them. CDR3 sequence: CASSQAGGKNAEAFF. As DNA, the CDR3 is TGTGCCAGCAGCCAAGCGGGAGGGAAAAACGCTGAAGCTTTCTTT. The whole variable domain, remainder taken from reference TRBV14 and TRBJ1-1, is EAGVTQFPSHSVIEKGQTVTLRCDPISGHDNLYWYRRVMGKEIKFLLHFVKESKQDESGMPNNRFLAERTGGTYSTLKVQPAELEDSGVYFCASSQAGGKNAEAFFGQGTRLTVV.

Only one count was recorded for this clone. In DNA form, the CDR3 reads TGCGCCAGCAGCTTAGGGGATGCTAACTATGGCTACACCTTC. Translating it yields CASSLGDANYGYTF. The chain recombines TRBV5-1 with TRBJ1-2, with TRBD1 as a possible D gene (5 bases). Germline assignment: CDR1 SGHRS and CDR2 YFSETQ. The CDR3 covers 14 residues. V lost 2 bases to trimming and J lost 0 bases, with 8 bases between them.

The chain recombines TRBV11-3 with TRBJ2-1; 13 nucleotides line up with TRBD2. CDR1 is SGHNT, CDR2 YENEEA, per germline. V lost 5 bases and J lost 6; bases outside the gene matches: 4. The CDR3 consists of 15 residues. The CDR3 DNA reads TGTGCCAGCAGCCCTCGGACTAGCGGGGGCAATGAGCAGTTCTTC. Translating gives CASSPRTSGGNEQFF.

The V and J genes are TRBV4-3 and TRBJ2-3; 7 bases are a match to TRBD2. In germline, CDR1 is LGHNA, CDR2 YSLEER. This CDR3 comprises 14 residues. Trimming took 1 base from V and 6 from J; bases not matched to a gene: 4. This CDR3 reads CASSQGAAGDTQYF. The CDR3 region has the DNA TGCGCCAGCAGCCAAGGGGCAGCGGGGGATACGCAGTATTTT.

V gene TRBV12-3 or TRBV12-4 combines with J gene TRBJ1-2, with TRBD1 matching 7 bases. Unmatched junction bases numbered 14, after V lost 6 bases and J lost 13 bases. The CDR3 sequence is 13 residues long. The CDR3 bases are TGTGCCAGCAGCCCATCCGGGACAGCCCACCGCACCTTC. It codes for CASSPSGTAHRTF.

The V call is TRBV5-1, the J call TRBJ1-3; a possible D gene is TRBD1 (6 bases). The CDR3 is 16 amino acids. The V gene's germline CDR1 is SGHRS and CDR2 YFSETQ. The ends were cut back, 4 bases at V and 0 bases at J, with 14 bases in the middle. The CDR3 DNA follows: TGCGCCAGCAGCCCCCCCAGGGGCCCCTCTGGAAACACCATATATTTT. This sequence encodes CASSPPRGPSGNTIYF. Variable domain in full (rest from reference TRBV5-1 and TRBJ1-3): KAGVTQTPRYLIKTRGQQVTLSCSPISGHRSVSWYQQTPGQGLQFLFEYFSETQRNKGNFPGRFSGRQFSNSRSEMNVSTLELGDSALYLCASSPPRGPSGNTIYFGEGSWLTVV.

This chain uses TRBV24-1 with TRBJ1-1; no reliable D call. The CDR3 extends over 13 amino acids. Deletions cut 3 bases from V and 7 bases from J, with 11 bases between. Germline V lookup: CDR1 KGHDR, CDR2 SFDVKD. Here the CDR3 reads CATSDAGRGEAFF. As DNA, the CDR3 is TGTGCCACCAGTGATGCTGGACGGGGTGAAGCTTTCTTT.

This chain joins TRBV27 and TRBJ2-3, with 9 bases that match TRBD1. The CDR3 sequence is 14 residues long. CDR1 MNHEY and CDR2 SMNVEV come from the germline V gene (reference sequence). With V trimmed by 8 bases and J by 7 bases, 10 bases remained unmatched. The CDR3 coding sequence is TGTGCCAGCCGAGGACAGGGGAGGGAGAATACGCAGTATTTT. As protein: CASRGQGRENTQYF.

The CDR3 nucleotides read TGTGCCAGCTCACCTTCGATTGGGACAGGGGGAGATACGCAGTATTTT. Translation gives CASSPSIGTGGDTQYF. The chain joins TRBV18 to TRBJ2-3; TRBD1 aligns across 11 bases. CDR1 and CDR2 (germline): KGHSH, LQKENI. This CDR3 is 16 amino acids long. Trimming took 3 bases from V and 5 from J; bases not matched to a gene: 7. Supplemented by reference TRBV18 and TRBJ2-3, the full variable domain reads NAGVMQNPRHLVRRRGQEARLRCSPMKGHSHVYWYRQLPEEGLKFMVYLQKENIIDESGMPKERFSAEFPKEGPSILRIQQVVRGDSAAYFCASSPSIGTGGDTQYFGPGTRLTVL.

The V and J genes are TRBV7-2 and TRBJ2-2; TRBD2 matches 7 bases. The V gene end was trimmed by 1 base and the J gene end by 4 bases; junction bases not matched to a gene: 6. Germline V lookup: CDR1 SGHTA, CDR2 FQGNSA. The CDR3 has 16 amino acids. The CDR3 nucleotides read TGTGCCAGCAGCTTAGTGGGCCAGCGGGGCACCGGGGAGCTGTTTTTT. Encoded protein: CASSLVGQRGTGELFF.

CDR3 DNA: TGCAGCGTTGAAATGGGCGGGAGGGCCCCCTACGAGCAGTACTTC. This encodes CSVEMGGRAPYEQYF. The rearrangement links TRBV29-1 to TRBJ2-7; 9 nucleotides align to TRBD2. The CDR3 is made up of 15 amino acids. Germline CDR1 reads SQVTM; CDR2 reads ANQGSEA. After removal of 2 bases from V and 2 bases from J, the junction contained 7 bases not matched to a gene.

The gene calls are TRBV6-5 and TRBJ2-1; the match to TRBD2 covers 11 bases. This CDR3 spans 16 amino acids. V shed 3 bases, J shed 8 bases, and the junction held 9 bases outside the gene matches. Germline CDR1 and CDR2: MNHEY and SVGAGI. The CDR3 region has the DNA TGTGCCAGCAGTTATGGTTGGACTAGCGGGCGGGATGAGCAGTTCTTC. Protein product: CASSYGWTSGRDEQFF.

This clone was counted once. V is TRBV7-2 and J is TRBJ2-3; no clear D. The CDR3 is 16 residues long. Trimming removed 1 base from V and 7 bases from J, with 18 bases in between. Germline CDR1 is SGHTA and CDR2 is FQGNSA. CDR3 sequence reads: CASSLGGSLGVHTQYF. The CDR3 DNA is TGTGCCAGCAGCTTAGGAGGCAGCCTAGGTGTCCATACGCAGTATTTT. The full variable domain, rest sourced from reference TRBV7-2 and TRBJ2-3, is GAGVSQSPSNKVTEKGKDVELRCDPISGHTALYWYRQSLGQGLEFLIYFQGNSAPDKSGLPSDRFSAERTGGSVSTLTIQRTQQEDSAVYLCASSLGGSLGVHTQYFGPGTRLTVL.

This chain connects TRBV6-2 or TRBV6-3 to TRBJ1-1, with 7 bases lining up with TRBD1. The junction had 5 bases not matched to a gene; V was cut back by 5 bases and J by 8 bases. CDR1 is MNHEY, CDR2 SVGEGT, per germline. The CDR3 length is 12 residues. CDR3 nucleotide sequence: TGTGCCAGCAGTCCCCTGGACAGGGAAGCTTTCTTT. Translated, it gives CASSPLDREAFF.

The V call is TRBV19, the J call TRBJ2-2; possible D gene TRBD1, 6 bases. The CDR3 is 14 residues long. The V end lost 10 bases, the J end lost 5 bases, and 17 bases lay between the germline ends. In germline, CDR1 is LNHDA, CDR2 SQIVND (reference sequence). This CDR3 reads CATPTGFGTGELFF. The CDR3 DNA follows: TGTGCCACCCCCACAGGGTTTGGTACCGGGGAGCTGTTTTTT.

The chain joins TRBV10-3 to TRBJ2-2; D might be TRBD2 (6 bases). Between the trimmed V and J ends, which lost 7 bases and 0 bases, there was a span of 9 bases. The CDR3 loop spans 14 amino acids. Germline assignment: CDR1 ENHRY and CDR2 SYGVKD. CDR3 in amino acids: CAITAGPNTGELFF. The CDR3 region has the DNA TGTGCCATCACAGCGGGCCCGAACACCGGGGAGCTGTTTTTT.